This passage covers 13 T cell receptor beta chains from one sample sequenced in a study of shared T cell receptors in the human thymus. The data were produced by immunoSEQ multiplex PCR, yet TCRdb's version contains in-frame clones alone and is incomplete. The sample shows roughly 500,000 clones, about 84% of them seen only once. The same sample was also studied in work on human thymus T cells.

Sequenced sample: thymocytes. These TCRs come from a boy under two years old with a congenital heart defect.

In its sample, this clone was seen once. The J gene is TRBJ1-2, the V gene TRBV10-1, with 7 bases lining up with TRBD1. Germline V gene lookup returns CDR1 WNHNN and CDR2 SYGVQD (reference sequence). Germline trimming cut 4 bases from V and 4 bases from J; bases unmatched to any gene: 3. The CDR3 runs to 13 residues. The chain's CDR3 is CASSVGDSYGYTF. The CDR3 DNA sequence: TGCGCCAGCAGTGTGGGGGACAGCTATGGCTACACCTTC.

This clone was seen a handful of times. The J gene is TRBJ1-2, the V gene TRBV18; D not resolved. This CDR3 comprises 11 residues. The germline gives CDR1 KGHSH, CDR2 LQKENI. Trimming shortened V by 5 bases and J by 7 bases, and 8 bases separated the two germline ends. The CDR3 DNA sequence: TGTGCCAGCTCAGATGTGCGTGGCTACACCTTC. Translated, it gives CASSDVRGYTF.

This chain links TRBV28 with TRBJ2-7; 11 bases fit TRBD2. Germline V lookup: CDR1 MDHEN, CDR2 SYDVKM. The trim removed 3 bases at V and 5 bases at J, leaving 6 bases unmatched. The CDR3 covers 15 residues. Here the CDR3 reads CASSFVSGRADEQYF. DNA for the CDR3: TGTGCCAGCAGTTTCGTTAGCGGGAGGGCCGACGAGCAGTACTTC.

The chain carries TRBV7-6 and TRBJ2-3; D gene ambiguous. This CDR3 spans 16 amino acids. CDR1 and CDR2 from the germline V gene are SGHVS and FNYEAQ. V was shortened by 1 base and J by 2 bases, with 13 bases between the two germline ends. The CDR3 sequence is CASSLEPAPNTDTQYF. In nucleotides, the CDR3 is TGTGCCAGCAGCTTAGAACCAGCGCCAAACACAGATACGCAGTATTTT. The entire variable domain, with the rest obtained from reference TRBV7-6 and TRBJ2-3, is as follows: GAGVSQSPRYKVTKRGQDVALRCDPISGHVSLYWYRQALGQGPEFLTYFNYEAQQDKSGLPNDRFSAERPEGSISTLTIQRTEQRDSAMYRCASSLEPAPNTDTQYFGPGTRLTVL.

The chain's CDR3 is CASSLTAGLESLPYEQYF. The CDR3 DNA follows: TGTGCCAGCAGCTTGACCGCGGGACTCGAGTCTTTACCCTACGAGCAGTACTTC. The gene calls are TRBV5-6 and TRBJ2-7, with D perhaps TRBD2 (6 bases). Looked up from germline, CDR1 is SGHDT and CDR2 is YYEEEE. The CDR3 has 18 amino acids. V lost 1 base and J 2 bases, leaving 22 bases between the germline ends. The variable domain in full, with the rest retrieved from reference TRBV5-6 and TRBJ2-7, is DAGVTQSPTHLIKTRGQQVTLRCSPKSGHDTVSWYQQALGQGPQFIFQYYEEEERQRGNFPDRFSGHQFPNYSSELNVNALLLGDSALYLCASSLTAGLESLPYEQYFGPGTRLTVT.

The chain recombines TRBV20-1 with TRBJ2-7; D uncertain. Trimming pared 6 bases from V and 6 bases from J, leaving 12 bases between. Germline V CDR1 and CDR2: DFQATT, SNEGSKA (reference sequence). The CDR3 extends over 11 amino acids. This CDR3 is CSADASGEQYF. The DNA of the CDR3 is TGCAGTGCAGATGCCAGTGGCGAGCAGTACTTC.

The chain combines TRBV7-2 with TRBJ2-1; D is perhaps TRBD1 (5 bases). V was pared by 7 bases and J by 0 bases, with 16 bases between. The CDR3 is made up of 16 amino acids. Looked up from germline, CDR1 is SGHTA and CDR2 is FQGNSA. CDR3 residues: CASNKTNRRSYNEQFF. As DNA, the CDR3 is TGTGCCAGCAACAAAACGAACAGGCGCTCCTACAATGAGCAGTTCTTC.

The table lists this clone with a few counts. V is TRBV7-6 and J is TRBJ2-7; a weak D match, TRBD2 (5 bases). Germline V gene lookup returns CDR1 SGHVS and CDR2 FNYEAQ. The CDR3 sequence is 15 residues long. V shed 1 base and J shed 3 bases, with 13 bases lying between them. CDR3 residues: CASSLGAGPHYEQYF. DNA for the CDR3: TGTGCCAGCAGCTTAGGTGCGGGTCCACACTACGAGCAGTACTTC.

In this sample, this clone turned up once. The V call is TRBV7-6, the J call TRBJ1-2, with 8 positions matching TRBD1. V was clipped by 3 bases and J by 1 base; unmatched bases: 10. CDR1 SGHVS and CDR2 FNYEAQ come from the germline V gene. The CDR3 extends over 17 amino acids. CDR3 nucleotides: TGTGCCAGCAGCTTCTCAGTAGGACAGGGAGTTAACTATGGCTACACCTTC. Amino acid sequence: CASSFSVGQGVNYGYTF.

The CDR3 loop is CASSPRTSAVYTQYF. The CDR3 bases are TGCGCCAGCAGCCCACGGACTAGCGCGGTGTATACGCAGTATTTT. The chain couples TRBV4-1 to TRBJ2-3; 9 bases fit TRBD2. Looked up from germline, CDR1 is MGHRA and CDR2 is YSYEKL. CDR3 length: 15 amino acids. Unmatched junction bases numbered 9, after V lost 4 bases and J lost 7 bases.

The chain combines TRBV7-2 with TRBJ1-2; a weak D match, TRBD1 (6 bases). The CDR3 sequence is 15 residues long. V lost 3 bases, J lost 2 bases, and 13 bases lay in between. The germline V gene encodes CDR1 SGHTA and CDR2 FQGNSA. The CDR3 coding sequence is TGTGCCAGCAGCTTTCGCACAGGGTACAACTATGGCTACACCTTC. Encoded protein: CASSFRTGYNYGYTF. Drawing the rest from reference TRBV7-2 and TRBJ1-2, the complete variable domain is GAGVSQSPSNKVTEKGKDVELRCDPISGHTALYWYRQSLGQGLEFLIYFQGNSAPDKSGLPSDRFSAERTGGSVSTLTIQRTQQEDSAVYLCASSFRTGYNYGYTFGSGTRLTVV.

The V gene is TRBV15, the J gene TRBJ2-5; a weak D match, TRBD1 (5 bases). Near its end, the DNA agrees better with TRBJ2-7, so the J call may be wrong. This CDR3 has 11 residues. Germline CDR1 LNHNV, CDR2 YYDKDF (reference sequence). The CDR3 loop is CATRQGHEQYF. CDR3 nucleotides: TGTGCCACCCGGCAGGGCCACGAGCAGTACTTC.

CDR3 coding DNA: TGCGCCAGCAGCCCGAATACGGGACTAGCGGAACAAGAGACCCAGTACTTC. It codes for CASSPNTGLAEQETQYF. The chain combines TRBV4-3 with TRBJ2-5; 11 bases map to TRBD2. The CDR3 contains 17 residues. The junction had 9 bases not matched to a gene; V was cut back by 4 bases and J by 2 bases. CDR1 is LGHNA, CDR2 YSLEER, per germline.